The 32 T cell receptor beta chains below come from one sample, sequenced in a study of control samples from healthy donors and cancer patients. TCRdb keeps only in-frame clones here, not all; method: immunoSEQ multiplex PCR. The table records about 150,000 clones, 70% to 90% of them present only once. Sequenced material: blood. These receptors all come from a young man in good health.

The table lists this clone with a count of one. The V gene is TRBV28, the J gene TRBJ2-2; D possibly corresponds to TRBD2 (6 bases). This CDR3 has 15 amino acids. Looked up from germline, CDR1 is MDHEN and CDR2 is SYDVKM. Trimming removed 6 bases at V and 3 bases at J, with 14 bases between. CDR3 in amino acids: CASRRGTDDTGELFF. The CDR3 region has the DNA TGTGCCAGCAGGCGCGGGACGGATGACACCGGGGAGCTGTTTTTT.

The V call is TRBV28, the J call TRBJ1-2, with D perhaps TRBD1 (6 bases). Germline V lookup: CDR1 MDHEN, CDR2 SYDVKM. The CDR3 totals 14 residues. V was trimmed by 3 bases and J by 1 base, leaving 9 bases between them. The CDR3 DNA sequence: TGTGCCAGCAGTTTGGACAGTGTTAACTATGGCTACACCTTC. Translating it yields CASSLDSVNYGYTF.

The chain has TRBV9 and TRBJ1-1; weak D call: TRBD1 (6 bases). V was pared by 3 bases and J by 6 bases, with 18 bases between. Germline-derived CDR1 and CDR2 are SGDLS and YYNGEE. CDR3 length equals 15 residues. This CDR3 is CASSEGGALGAEAFF. Here the CDR3 DNA reads TGTGCCAGCAGCGAAGGGGGGGCTCTGGGCGCTGAAGCTTTCTTT.

The rearrangement joins TRBV6-2 or TRBV6-3 to TRBJ2-2; D ambiguous. V was clipped by 1 base and J by 11 bases, with 11 bases between them. The CDR3 spans 13 residues. Germline V gives CDR1 MNHEY, CDR2 SVGEGT. The CDR3: CASSYLQPAELFF. Written as DNA, the CDR3 is TGTGCCAGCAGTTACTTACAGCCTGCCGAGCTGTTTTTT.

The CDR3 loop is CASSARGTVKETQYF. Written as DNA, the CDR3 is TGTGCCAGCAGCGCGAGAGGGACCGTTAAAGAGACCCAGTACTTC. The chain carries TRBV9 and TRBJ2-5; the D call may be TRBD1 or TRBD2 (5 bases each). CDR1 and CDR2 (germline): SGDLS, YYNGEE. V was pared by 3 bases and J by 3 bases, with 15 bases between. The CDR3 sequence is 15 residues long.

There are a few counts of this clone. CDR3 in amino acids: CASSPSSGGHTDTQYF. CDR3 coding DNA: TGTGCCAGCAGCCCCTCTAGCGGGGGACACACAGATACGCAGTATTTT. The V and J genes are TRBV4-2 and TRBJ2-3; TRBD2 aligns across 10 bases. Germline CDR1 LGHNA, CDR2 YNFKEQ. The CDR3 runs to 16 residues. J gave up 2 bases and V 4 bases, and 6 bases lay outside the gene matches.

The V and J genes are TRBV10-2 and TRBJ2-3, with a tentative D call TRBD2 (5 bases). The CDR3 runs to 12 residues. Germline V gives CDR1 WSHSY, CDR2 SAAADI. The V end was cut by 7 bases, the J end by 6 bases, with 11 bases between. CDR3 bases: TGCGCCAGCACTCCAGGAGGTGATACGCAGTATTTT. It yields the protein CASTPGGDTQYF.

CDR3 in DNA: TGTGCCAGCAGCTTCTCCATCCAGGGGTCGTTTTTCAATGAGCAGTTCTTC. It translates to CASSFSIQGSFFNEQFF. V usage is TRBV11-2 and J usage is TRBJ2-1; D perhaps matches TRBD1 (6 bases). CDR1 is SGHAT, CDR2 FQNNGV, per germline. Trimming removed 3 bases from V and 6 bases from J, with 21 bases in between. CDR3 length equals 17 residues. The full variable domain, rest sourced from reference TRBV11-2 and TRBJ2-1, is EAGVAQSPRYKIIEKRQSVAFWCNPISGHATLYWYQQILGQGPKLLIQFQNNGVVDDSQLPKDRFSAERLKGVDSTLKIQPAKLEDSAVYLCASSFSIQGSFFNEQFFGPGTRLTVL.

The J gene is TRBJ2-3, the V gene TRBV6-2 or TRBV6-3, with D perhaps matching TRBD1 or TRBD2 (5 bases each). There are 13 residues in the CDR3. CDR1 is MNHEY, CDR2 SVGEGT, per germline. The V and J ends lost 5 bases and 6 bases respectively, with 12 bases between them. CDR3: CASSGLAGDTQYF. CDR3 DNA sequence: TGTGCCAGCAGTGGCCTAGCAGGGGATACGCAGTATTTT.

The chain employs TRBV5-4 and TRBJ1-2; possible D gene TRBD1, 5 bases. CDR3 size: 14 residues. Germline lookup yields CDR1 SGHNT and CDR2 YYREEE (reference sequence). Trimming shortened V by 2 bases and J by 4 bases, and 12 bases separated the two germline ends. This chain's CDR3 is CASSLGAYGYGYTF. CDR3 in DNA: TGTGCCAGCAGCTTAGGGGCTTACGGCTATGGCTACACCTTC.

The DNA of the CDR3 is TGTGCCACCCGGGACAGGAGCTCCTACAATGAGCAGTTCTTC. Amino acids: CATRDRSSYNEQFF. The chain recombines TRBV24-1 with TRBJ2-1; 8 bases line up with TRBD1. Germline assignment: CDR1 KGHDR and CDR2 SFDVKD. CDR3 length equals 14 residues. Trimming removed 9 bases from V and 0 bases from J; junction bases left unmatched: 3.

This chain connects TRBV7-2 to TRBJ2-1, with a weak D call TRBD1 (6 bases). Germline CDR1 SGHTA, CDR2 FQGNSA. V was pared by 5 bases and J by 6 bases, with 17 bases between. The CDR3 has 15 amino acids. The CDR3 DNA is TGTGCCAGCAGCAGCCCCGGGACAATTCCCAATGAGCAGTTCTTC. Amino acids: CASSSPGTIPNEQFF.

The genes are TRBV30 and TRBJ1-1, with D uncertain. CDR3 length equals 13 residues. With 0 bases removed from V and 1 base from J, the gap between germline ends came to 6 bases. The germline CDR1 and CDR2 sequences are GTSNPN and SVGIG (reference sequence). The CDR3 DNA follows: TGTGCCTGGAGTGTATCAGCGAACACTGAAGCTTTCTTT. Its translation: CAWSVSANTEAFF.

J is TRBJ2-3 and V is TRBV13; D is unresolved. Germline CDR1 and CDR2: PRHDT and FYEKMQ (reference sequence). Trimming pared 2 bases from V and 4 bases from J, leaving 10 bases between. The CDR3 totals 14 residues. CDR3 DNA sequence: TGTGCCAGCAGCTTAAGGTTGCTTCCAGATACGCAGTATTTT. It encodes CASSLRLLPDTQYF.

The chain joins TRBV5-1 to TRBJ2-2; 11 bases line up with TRBD1. The length of the CDR3 is 15 residues. The ends lost 4 bases at V and 4 bases at J; junction bases unmatched: 3. Germline loops: CDR1 SGHRS, CDR2 YFSETQ. For the CDR3, the DNA is TGCGCCAGCAGCCCCGGGACAGGGGGCACCGGGGAGCTGTTTTTT. Protein: CASSPGTGGTGELFF.

This clone was seen only a few times. CDR3 sequence: CASSLIGSKNQPQHF. CDR3 bases: TGTGCCAGTAGCCTTATTGGGTCCAAGAATCAGCCCCAGCATTTT. J is TRBJ1-5 and V is TRBV19; D is ambiguous. Trimming cost V 6 bases and J 4 bases, with 16 bases left between them. Per germline, CDR1 LNHDA and CDR2 SQIVND (reference sequence). CDR3 length equals 15 residues. The full variable domain, rest sourced from reference TRBV19 and TRBJ1-5, is DGGITQSPKYLFRKEGQNVTLSCEQNLNHDAMYWYRQDPGQGLRLIYYSQIVNDFQKGDIAEGYSVSREKKESFPLTVTSAQKNPTAFYLCASSLIGSKNQPQHFGDGTRLSIL.

The J gene is TRBJ2-7, the V gene TRBV5-7; TRBD1 matches 7 bases. TRBV5-7 is an ORF; its function is uncertain. V trimming: 0 bases; J trimming: 0 bases; junction bases outside the gene matches: 0. This CDR3 spans 14 amino acids. The CDR3 region has the DNA TGTGCCAGCAGCTTGGACAGGGGCTCCTACGAGCAGTACTTC. Translated: CASSLDRGSYEQYF.

The chain joins TRBV6-2 or TRBV6-3 to TRBJ2-3; 12 nucleotides agree with TRBD2. V was clipped by 2 bases and J by 0 bases; unmatched bases: 9. The CDR3 is 19 amino acids. The germline gives CDR1 MNHEY, CDR2 SVGEGT. The CDR3 bases are TGTGCCAGCAGTTACCATAGACTAGCGGGGGCCACTAGCACAGATACGCAGTATTTT. Its translation is CASSYHRLAGATSTDTQYF.

The J gene is TRBJ2-1, the V gene TRBV9, with a weak D call TRBD1 (6 bases). V lost 3 bases, J lost 5 bases, and 9 bases lay in between. CDR1 SGDLS and CDR2 YYNGEE come from the germline V gene. The CDR3 loop spans 13 amino acids. The CDR3 nucleotides are TGTGCCAGCAGCGGACAGGTTAACAATGAGCAGTTCTTC. Residues: CASSGQVNNEQFF.

V gene TRBV6-5 combines with J gene TRBJ2-1; no reliable D call. CDR3 size: 14 residues. V lost 2 bases and J 5 bases, leaving 10 bases between the germline ends. The germline V gene has CDR1 MNHEY and CDR2 SVGAGI. CDR3 in DNA: TGTGCCAGCAGTTACGGTACACCGAACAATGAGCAGTTCTTC. This translates into CASSYGTPNNEQFF.

The chain has TRBV7-2 and TRBJ1-1; the match to TRBD1 covers 7 bases. There are 17 residues in the CDR3. Trimming at V came to 5 bases and at J to 0 bases, leaving 12 bases not matched to a gene. CDR1 and CDR2 from the germline V gene are SGHTA and FQGNSA. CDR3: CASSPMNRGTMNTEAFF. In DNA form, the CDR3 reads TGTGCCAGCAGCCCCATGAACAGGGGTACCATGAACACTGAAGCTTTCTTT.

The rearrangement uses TRBV7-2 and TRBJ2-2; D call uncertain. Germline-derived CDR1 and CDR2 are SGHTA and FQGNSA. Trimming left V 5 bases short and J 4 bases short, with 14 bases between. This CDR3 has 15 amino acids. The CDR3 coding sequence is TGTGCCAGCAGCCTTTTTTGGGCCTCCACCGGGGAGCTGTTTTTT. This sequence encodes CASSLFWASTGELFF.

The chain combines TRBV6-5 with TRBJ2-3, with D perhaps matching TRBD1 (6 bases). Trimming removed 3 bases from V and 3 bases from J, with 16 bases in between. Per germline, CDR1 MNHEY and CDR2 SVGAGI. The CDR3 sequence is 16 residues long. CDR3 nucleotide sequence: TGTGCCAGCAGTTATCGCGGACAGTCCCGTACAGATACGCAGTATTTT. It encodes CASSYRGQSRTDTQYF.

The J gene is TRBJ2-3, the V gene TRBV27; D might be TRBD2 (6 bases). The CDR3 spans 15 residues. The germline V gene encodes CDR1 MNHEY and CDR2 SMNVEV (reference sequence). V lost 0 bases and J 5 bases, leaving 12 bases between the germline ends. The DNA of the CDR3 is TGTGCCAGCAGTTTATCCGGGGGAGGTGTAGATACGCAGTATTTT. Translation gives CASSLSGGGVDTQYF.

The gene calls are TRBV5-4 and TRBJ2-1; D is possibly TRBD1 (6 bases). CDR3 length: 14 residues. V was pared by 0 bases and J by 3 bases, with 7 bases between. Germline V gives CDR1 SGHNT, CDR2 YYREEE (reference sequence). The CDR3 sequence: CASSLGGRYNEQFF. The CDR3 DNA reads as TGTGCCAGCAGCTTGGGGGGGCGCTACAATGAGCAGTTCTTC.

The V call is TRBV4-2, the J call TRBJ2-3, with a weak D call TRBD2 (7 bases). With 2 bases removed from V and 5 bases from J, the gap between germline ends came to 20 bases. The CDR3 consists of 17 residues. The germline gives CDR1 LGHNA, CDR2 YNFKEQ. For the CDR3, the DNA is TGTGCCAGCAGCCAATCACTTCGAGGGGGAGGGCTAGATACGCAGTATTTT. Its protein is CASSQSLRGGGLDTQYF.

The CDR3 loop reads CASSSPTGGYETQYF. CDR3 in DNA: TGTGCCAGCAGTTCTCCTACAGGGGGCTACGAGACCCAGTACTTC. The rearrangement joins TRBV27 to TRBJ2-5; 9 positions agree with TRBD1. With V trimmed by 4 bases and J by 5 bases, 8 bases remained unmatched. Germline V gives CDR1 MNHEY, CDR2 SMNVEV (reference sequence). The CDR3 covers 15 residues.

This clone was recorded once. V gene TRBV7-2 combines with J gene TRBJ1-5; D is unresolved. V lost 6 bases and J lost 7, with 13 bases in between. Germline lookup yields CDR1 SGHTA and CDR2 FQGNSA. The CDR3 has 13 residues. CDR3 region: CASSFAENQPQHF. CDR3 DNA sequence: TGTGCCAGCAGTTTTGCGGAAAACCAGCCCCAGCATTTT.

V gene TRBV6-2 or TRBV6-3 combines with J gene TRBJ1-4; D not resolved. Trimming removed 4 bases from V and 5 bases from J, with 8 bases in between. Per the germline V gene, CDR1 is MNHEY and CDR2 is SVGEGT. The CDR3 consists of 13 residues. In DNA, the CDR3 is TGTGCCAGCAGTTCGAGGATGAATGAAAAACTGTTTTTT. It codes for CASSSRMNEKLFF.

The genes are TRBV30 and TRBJ1-6; 9 bases are shared with TRBD1. The CDR3 is 13 residues long. Germline values: CDR1 GTSNPN, CDR2 SVGIG (reference sequence). The V and J ends lost 5 bases and 7 bases, in that order; junction bases with no gene match: 3. The CDR3 nucleotides are TGTGCCTGGGGCGGACAGGGGAATTCACCCCTCCACTTT. It codes for CAWGGQGNSPLHF.

V gene TRBV2 combines with J gene TRBJ2-5; no definite D call. Germline V gene lookup returns CDR1 SNHLY and CDR2 FYNNEI. Trimming cost V 1 base and J 0 bases, with 12 bases left between them. The CDR3 is 16 residues long. The DNA of the CDR3 is TGTGCCAGCAGTGAAGGGGTCAGAAGGTACCAAGAGACCCAGTACTTC. Its translation: CASSEGVRRYQETQYF.

The rearrangement uses TRBV28 and TRBJ1-1; possible D gene TRBD1, 5 bases. Germline-derived CDR1 and CDR2 are MDHEN and SYDVKM. The CDR3 consists of 13 residues. V shed 5 bases and J shed 6 bases, with 13 bases lying between them. CDR3 region: CASSINPGPEAFF. In nucleotides, the CDR3 is TGTGCCAGCAGTATCAACCCGGGACCTGAAGCTTTCTTT.